The clone carrying this TCR beta chain has only one observation. Antigen: not known. V shed 4 bases and J shed 3 bases, with 12 bases lying between them. CDR3 length: 15 residues. Germline assignment: CDR1 LNHDA and CDR2 SQIVND (reference sequence). The data are from a study of T cell repertoires in cytomegalovirus infection. Across the study: HLA-B-restricted CMV epitopes that are well studied, plus recently identified HLA-C-restricted ones, were used by the study. Shared public TCR beta signatures pointed to both CMV infection and a matching HLA type. Study conclusions and caveats: CMV carriers with the relevant HLA were identified by cumulative public TCR beta family frequency. HLA-C-restricted CMV clonotypes gave the most frequent clonotype in two of eight donors.

TCRdb re-derived calls from the reads in MiXCR, one entry per CDR3 protein. The table includes some 940,000 distinct CDR3 sequences, around a third detected once. This chain connects TRBV19 to TRBJ2-2, with D perhaps matching TRBD2 (6 bases). This clonotype originated in a human donor in good health (CMV status not recorded). Some clones in this sample may be carry-over from other donors' samples. The specimen comprised cultured CD8+ T cells from PBMCs, sampled from culture after CMV antigen stimulation. The CDR3 reads CASSNPRRDTGELFF. The DNA for the CDR3 is TGTGCCAGTAGTAATCCCCGGAGGGACACCGGGGAGCTGTTTTTT.